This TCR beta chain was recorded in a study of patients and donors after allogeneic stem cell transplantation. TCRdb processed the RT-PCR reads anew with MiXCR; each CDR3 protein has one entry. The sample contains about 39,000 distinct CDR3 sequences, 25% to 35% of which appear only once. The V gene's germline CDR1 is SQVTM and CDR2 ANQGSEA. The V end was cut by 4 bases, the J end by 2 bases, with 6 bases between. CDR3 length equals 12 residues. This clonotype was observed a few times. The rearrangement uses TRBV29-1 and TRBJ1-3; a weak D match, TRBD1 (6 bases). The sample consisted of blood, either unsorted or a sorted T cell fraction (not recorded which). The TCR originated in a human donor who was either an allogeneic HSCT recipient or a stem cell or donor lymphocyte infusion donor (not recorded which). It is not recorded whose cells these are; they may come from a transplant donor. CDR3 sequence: CSVGTAGNTIYF. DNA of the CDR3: TGCAGCGTTGGGACAGCTGGAAACACCATATATTTT. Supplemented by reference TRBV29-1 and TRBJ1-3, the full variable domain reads SAVISQKPSRDICQRGTSLTIQCQVDSQVTMMFWYRQQPGQSLTLIATANQGSEATYESGFVIDKFPISRPNLTFSTLTVSNMSPEDSSIYLCSVGTAGNTIYFGEGSWLTVV.